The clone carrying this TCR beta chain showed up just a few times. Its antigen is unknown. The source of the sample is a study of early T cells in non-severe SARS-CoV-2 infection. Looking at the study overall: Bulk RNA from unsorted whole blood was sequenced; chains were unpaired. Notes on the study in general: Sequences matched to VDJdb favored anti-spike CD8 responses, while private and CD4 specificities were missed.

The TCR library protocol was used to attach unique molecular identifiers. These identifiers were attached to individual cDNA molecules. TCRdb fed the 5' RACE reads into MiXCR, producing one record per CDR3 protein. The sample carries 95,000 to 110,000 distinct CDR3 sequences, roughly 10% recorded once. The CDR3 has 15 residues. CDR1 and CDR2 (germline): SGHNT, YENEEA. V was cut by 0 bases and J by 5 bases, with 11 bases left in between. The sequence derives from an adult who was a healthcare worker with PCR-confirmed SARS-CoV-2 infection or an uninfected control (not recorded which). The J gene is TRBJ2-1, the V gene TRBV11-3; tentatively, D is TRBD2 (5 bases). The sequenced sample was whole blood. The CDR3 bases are TGTGCCAGCAGCTTAGATCGACTACTAAACAATGAGCAGTTCTTC. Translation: CASSLDRLLNNEQFF.